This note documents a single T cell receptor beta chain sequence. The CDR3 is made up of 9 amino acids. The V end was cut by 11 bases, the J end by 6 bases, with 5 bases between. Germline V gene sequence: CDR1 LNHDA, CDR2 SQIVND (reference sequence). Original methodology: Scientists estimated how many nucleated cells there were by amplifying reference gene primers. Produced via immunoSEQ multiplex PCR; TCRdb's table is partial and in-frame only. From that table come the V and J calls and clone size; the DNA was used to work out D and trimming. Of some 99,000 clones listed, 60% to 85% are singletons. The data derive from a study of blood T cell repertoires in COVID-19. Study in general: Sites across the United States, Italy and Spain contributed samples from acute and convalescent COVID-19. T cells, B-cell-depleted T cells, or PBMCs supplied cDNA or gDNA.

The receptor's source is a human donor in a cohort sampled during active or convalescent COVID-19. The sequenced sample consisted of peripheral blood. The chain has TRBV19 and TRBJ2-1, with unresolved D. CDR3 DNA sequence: TGTGCCTTACTCAATGAGCAGTTCTTC. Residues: CALLNEQFF.